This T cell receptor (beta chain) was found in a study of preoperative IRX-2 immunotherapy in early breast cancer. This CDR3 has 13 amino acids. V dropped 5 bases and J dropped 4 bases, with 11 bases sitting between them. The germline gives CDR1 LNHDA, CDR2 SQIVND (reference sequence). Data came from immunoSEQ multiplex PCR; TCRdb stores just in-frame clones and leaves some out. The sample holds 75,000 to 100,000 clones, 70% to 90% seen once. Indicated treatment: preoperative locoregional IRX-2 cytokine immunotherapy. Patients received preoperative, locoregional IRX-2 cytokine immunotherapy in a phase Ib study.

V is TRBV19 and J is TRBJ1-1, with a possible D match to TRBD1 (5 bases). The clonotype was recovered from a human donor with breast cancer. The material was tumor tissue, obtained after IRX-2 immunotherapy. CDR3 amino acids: CASSFIGTTEAFF. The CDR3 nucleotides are TGTGCCAGTAGTTTTATAGGGACCACTGAAGCTTTCTTT.